The rows below give T cell receptor beta chains drawn from one sample of a study of blood T cell repertoires in COVID-19. Method: immunoSEQ multiplex PCR; TCRdb's copy keeps in-frame clones and lacks some. The sample lists 470,000 or so clones, roughly 88% seen once, with roughly 3.2% in the top ten. The sequencing input was peripheral blood. The receptors derive from a human donor in a cohort sampled during active COVID-19. The CDR3 runs from the conserved cysteine through the conserved F or W. A D gene is named only where the DNA matches it firmly. Not every row has a clone size; where given, it reads once, few, many or a size class.

>NA|NA|TRBV19|TRBJ1-2
TGTGCCAGTAGTCTTGGACAGACGCATGGCTACACCTTC
CASSLGQTHGYTF
>TRBD1|NA|TRBV24-1|TRBJ2-1
TGTGCCACCATGAACAGGGGTCCTTACAATGAGCAGTTCTTC
CATMNRGPYNEQFF
>NA|NA|TRBV27|TRBJ1-1
TGTGCCAGCAGGTTATTAGGCAGCGTGAACACTGAAGCTTTCTTT
CASRLLGSVNTEAFF
>TRBD1|NA|TRBV7-8|TRBJ2-7
TGTGCCAGCACCGGTGGGGGGACAGGGGGTACATCCGAGCAGTACTTC
CASTGGGTGGTSEQYF
>TRBD1|NA|TRBV6-2/TRBV6-3|TRBJ2-7
TGTGCCAGCAGTTCATCGGGACAGGGTGCCTACGAGCAGTACTTC
CASSSSGQGAYEQYF
>TRBD1|NA|TRBV24-1|TRBJ2-2
TGTGCCACCAGTGCCCAGGGGGCGAACACCGGGGAGCTGTTTTTT
CATSAQGANTGELFF
>TRBD1|NA|TRBV3-1/TRBV3-2|TRBJ2-7
TGTGCCAGCAGCCAAGCCGCTCACTGGGACAGATCCTACGAGCAGTACTTC
CASSQAAHWDRSYEQYF
>TRBD1|NA|TRBV6-1|TRBJ1-5
TGTGCCAGCAGTGAATACGACAGGGGCCCGAATCAGCCCCAGCATTTT
CASSEYDRGPNQPQHF
>NA|NA|TRBV11-1|TRBJ1-1
TGTGCCAGCAGCGCCCCGGGGGGCCTTATCACTGAAGCTTTCTTT
CASSAPGGLITEAFF
>TRBD2|NA|TRBV6-5|TRBJ2-7
TGTGCCAGCAGTTACGTTACGGGAGGAAGCTACGAGCAGTACTTC
CASSYVTGGSYEQYF
>TRBD1|NA|TRBV2|TRBJ1-1
TGTGCCAGCAGTGGACAGGGTTCCTCTGAAGCTTTCTTT
CASSGQGSSEAFF
>NA|NA|TRBV18|TRBJ2-7
TGTGCCAGCTCACCAACGGCTTCGGGCGAGCAGTACTTC
CASSPTASGEQYF
>NA|NA|TRBV28|TRBJ1-1
TGTGCCAGCAGTCCTTACAGGGTCGGCGGGGCTTTCTTT
CASSPYRVGGAFF
>NA|NA|TRBV30|TRBJ1-5
TGTGCCTGGAGTGTACGTGGGGGGTGGGACAATCAGCCCCAGCATTTT
CAWSVRGGWDNQPQHF
>TRBD2|NA|TRBV5-4|TRBJ2-7
TGTGCCAGCAGCTCGACTAGCGGGCCTTCTTCCTACGAGCAGTACTTC
CASSSTSGPSSYEQYF
>NA|NA|TRBV15|TRBJ1-5
TGTGCCACCAGCAGCCAGACAAGGGGTCAGCCCCAGCATTTT
CATSSQTRGQPQHF
>NA|NA|TRBV3-1/TRBV3-2|TRBJ2-7
TGTGCCAGCAGCCAACACCCGGGACTAGGGACAGCTTCTGGCTTCTACGAGCAGTACTTC
CASSQHPGLGTASGFYEQYF
>NA|NA|TRBV2|TRBJ2-3
TGTGCCAGCAGTGAGATTGTGGGGCGGAGTGACACAGATACGCAGTATTTT
CASSEIVGRSDTDTQYF
>NA|few|TRBV18|TRBJ1-1
TGTGCCAGCTCAGGTGGGAGCGACACTGAAGCTTTCTTT
CASSGGSDTEAFF
>TRBD2|few|TRBV2|TRBJ2-3
TGTGCCAGCAAGGCTAGCGGGAGTACAGATACGCAGTATTTT
CASKASGSTDTQYF
>NA|NA|TRBV19|TRBJ1-5
TGTGCCAGTAGTATACAAGGGGCGGGGCTCAATCAGCCCCAGCATTTT
CASSIQGAGLNQPQHF
>NA|few|TRBV6-2/TRBV6-3|TRBJ2-1
TGTGCCAGCAGCCACGGGAATGAGCAGTTCTTC
CASSHGNEQFF
>NA|NA|TRBV9|TRBJ2-3
TGTGCCAGCAGCCCCCGGACAACTACTAGCACAGATACGCAGTATTTT
CASSPRTTTSTDTQYF
>TRBD1|NA|TRBV5-1|TRBJ1-1
TGCGCCAGCAGCTTGGTGGCAGGGGGCTGGACTGAAGCTTTCTTT
CASSLVAGGWTEAFF
>NA|NA|TRBV6-5|TRBJ2-7
TGTGCCAGCAGAACTCTCGGAGGGTACGAGCAGTACTTC
CASRTLGGYEQYF
>NA|NA|TRBV10-1|TRBJ1-5
TGCGCCTATTCTAACAGGCCCTATCAGCCCCAGCATTTT
CAYSNRPYQPQHF
>TRBD2|NA|TRBV3-1/TRBV3-2|TRBJ2-7
TGTGCCAGCAGCCATCTAGCGGGAGGGGACGAGCAGTACTTC
CASSHLAGGDEQYF
>NA|NA|TRBV27|TRBJ2-5
TGTGCCAGCAGTTTAGGGCTCGTCGGGACCCAGTACTTC
CASSLGLVGTQYF
>TRBD2|NA|TRBV27|TRBJ2-1
TGTGCCAGCAGCCCCTCGGGACTAGCGGGCCGGGGTGAGCAGTTCTTC
CASSPSGLAGRGEQFF
>NA|few|TRBV2|TRBJ2-4
TGTGCCAGCAACGATAGAGGGTGGGCGGCCAAAAACATTCAGTACTTC
CASNDRGWAAKNIQYF
>NA|NA|TRBV11-2|TRBJ2-2
TGTGCCAGCAGCTTAGTTGTCAGGACAGCGAACACCGGGGAGCTGTTTTTT
CASSLVVRTANTGELFF
>TRBD1|NA|TRBV9|TRBJ1-2
TGTGCCAGCAGCGTAACCGGGACAGGTCATGGCTACACCTTC
CASSVTGTGHGYTF
>NA|once|TRBV11-2|TRBJ2-5
TGTGCCAGCAGTTACGGGAGCCAGGAGACCCAGTACTTC
CASSYGSQETQYF
>TRBD2|NA|TRBV7-9|TRBJ2-2
TGTGCCAGCAGCCGAGGACTAGCGGGAGCTTACACCGGGGAGCTGTTTTTT
CASSRGLAGAYTGELFF
>NA|NA|TRBV5-1|TRBJ2-2
TGCGCCAGCAGCCAAGCCAGGGGGAACACCGGGGAGCTGTTTTTT
CASSQARGNTGELFF
>NA|NA|TRBV13|TRBJ1-5
TGTGCCAGCAGCCGCGGCCAAAGCAATCAGCCCCAGCATTTT
CASSRGQSNQPQHF
>NA|NA|TRBV19|TRBJ1-1
TGTGCCAGTAGGACAGAGAACACTGAAGCTTTCTTT
CASRTENTEAFF
>TRBD2|NA|TRBV18|TRBJ2-1
TGTGCCAGCTCACCTCAGAGAGCGGGAATGGGTGAGCAGTTCTTC
CASSPQRAGMGEQFF
>NA|NA|TRBV7-2|TRBJ2-2
TGTGCCAGCAGCTTATTCGGACATGTGGGAGGGAACACCGGGGAGCTGTTTTTT
CASSLFGHVGGNTGELFF
>TRBD2|NA|TRBV9|TRBJ2-7
TGTGCCAGCAGCCCACGGACTAGCGGGAGGGTCCTCTCCTACGAGCAGTACTTC
CASSPRTSGRVLSYEQYF
>TRBD1|NA|TRBV24-1|TRBJ2-1
TGTGCCACCAGTGATTTAACAGGGACAGGGGACAATGAGCAGTTCTTC
CATSDLTGTGDNEQFF
>NA|NA|TRBV6-2/TRBV6-3|TRBJ2-3
TGTGCCAGCAGTTACACCCCCAGATCCACAGATACGCAGTATTTT
CASSYTPRSTDTQYF
>NA|NA|TRBV9|TRBJ1-3
TGTGCCAGCAGCGTAGATCTAGGGAGCGGAAACACCATATATTTT
CASSVDLGSGNTIYF
>TRBD2|NA|TRBV3-1/TRBV3-2|TRBJ2-7
TGTGCCAGCAGTCGCATAGGGAGGGCTTCCGAGCAGTACTTC
CASSRIGRASEQYF
>NA|NA|TRBV6-5|TRBJ1-2
TGTGCCAGCAGTTCAGCCGGGGATAACTATGGCTACACCTTC
CASSSAGDNYGYTF
>TRBD1|NA|TRBV30|TRBJ1-6
TGTGCCTGGAGTTTAACAGGGGGCTCTAATTCACCCCTCCACTTT
CAWSLTGGSNSPLHF
>NA|once|TRBV19|TRBJ2-1
TGTGCCAGTAGTAACAGGCGGGGGCTCAATGAGCAGTTCTTC
CASSNRRGLNEQFF
>TRBD2|NA|TRBV9|TRBJ2-1
TGTGCCAGCAGCCGTCGGGAGGGGTCTCCTTCGAATGAGCAGTTCTTC
CASSRREGSPSNEQFF
>NA|NA|TRBV19|TRBJ2-2
TGTGCCAGTAGTCCCCGAACGGGATGGAACACCGGGGAGCTGTTTTTT
CASSPRTGWNTGELFF
>NA|many|TRBV4-2|TRBJ2-3
TGTGCCAGCAGCCAAGATCCGGGGGACGCAGATACGCAGTATTTT
CASSQDPGDADTQYF
>NA|few|TRBV19|TRBJ1-2
TGTGCCAGTCGCACTCAGGGGTCAGACTATGGCTACACCTTC
CASRTQGSDYGYTF
>TRBD1|NA|TRBV29-1|TRBJ2-7
TGCAGCGTAGCGACAGGGGGGCCCTACGAGCAGTACTTC
CSVATGGPYEQYF
>NA|once|TRBV7-2|TRBJ2-3
TGTGCCAGCAACCGCGGCGGATGGAGCACAGATACGCAGTATTTT
CASNRGGWSTDTQYF